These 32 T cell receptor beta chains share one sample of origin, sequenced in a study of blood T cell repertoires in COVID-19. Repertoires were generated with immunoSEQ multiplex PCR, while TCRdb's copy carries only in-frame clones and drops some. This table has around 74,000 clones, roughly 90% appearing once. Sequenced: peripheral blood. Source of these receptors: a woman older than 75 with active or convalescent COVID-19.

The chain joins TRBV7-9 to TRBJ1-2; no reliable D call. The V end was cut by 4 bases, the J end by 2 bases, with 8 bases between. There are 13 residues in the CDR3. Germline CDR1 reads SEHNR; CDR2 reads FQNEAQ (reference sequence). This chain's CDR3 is CASSSEYNYGYTF. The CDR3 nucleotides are TGTGCCAGCAGCTCGGAGTACAACTATGGCTACACCTTC.

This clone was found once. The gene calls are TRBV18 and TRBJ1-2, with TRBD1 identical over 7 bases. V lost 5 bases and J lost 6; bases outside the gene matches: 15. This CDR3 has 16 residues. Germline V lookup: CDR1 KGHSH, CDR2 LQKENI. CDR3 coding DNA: TGTGCCAGCTCATCGACACAGGGGAGATCGAGTAATGGCTACACCTTC. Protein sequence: CASSSTQGRSSNGYTF.

For the CDR3, the DNA is TGCGCCAGCAGCCAGGGTAGCGCGGGGATGTACCAAGAGACCCAGTACTTC. This sequence encodes CASSQGSAGMYQETQYF. This chain uses TRBV4-3 with TRBJ2-5; D possibly corresponds to TRBD2 (6 bases). Trimming removed 3 bases at V and 0 bases at J, with 17 bases between. This CDR3 has 17 amino acids. Germline V gives CDR1 LGHNA, CDR2 YSLEER.

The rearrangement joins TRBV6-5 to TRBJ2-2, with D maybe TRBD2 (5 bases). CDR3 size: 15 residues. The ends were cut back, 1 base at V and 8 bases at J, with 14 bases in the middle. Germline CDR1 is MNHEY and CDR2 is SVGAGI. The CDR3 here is CASSYYGLTSGELFF. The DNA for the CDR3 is TGTGCCAGCAGTTACTATGGACTTACATCTGGGGAGCTGTTTTTT.

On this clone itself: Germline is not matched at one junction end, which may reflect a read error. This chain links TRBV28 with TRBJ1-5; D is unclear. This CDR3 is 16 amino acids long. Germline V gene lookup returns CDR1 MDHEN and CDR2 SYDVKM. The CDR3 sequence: CASSSSTRFSYQPQHF. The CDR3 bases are TGTGCCAGCAGTTCTTCAACACGGTTTAGCTATCAGCCCCAGCATTTT.

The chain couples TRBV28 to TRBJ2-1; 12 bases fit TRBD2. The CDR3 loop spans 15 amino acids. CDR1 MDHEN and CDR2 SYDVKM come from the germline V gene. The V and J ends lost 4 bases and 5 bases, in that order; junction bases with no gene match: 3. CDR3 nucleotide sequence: TGTGCCAGCAGTTCTAGCGGGGGGGCAAACAATGAGCAGTTCTTC. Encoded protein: CASSSSGGANNEQFF.

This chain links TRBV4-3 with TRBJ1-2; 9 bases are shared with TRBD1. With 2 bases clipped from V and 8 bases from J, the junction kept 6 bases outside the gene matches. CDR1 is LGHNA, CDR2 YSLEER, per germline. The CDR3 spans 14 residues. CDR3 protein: CASSQPGTGKGYTF. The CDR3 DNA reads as TGCGCCAGCAGCCAACCCGGGACAGGGAAAGGCTACACCTTC.

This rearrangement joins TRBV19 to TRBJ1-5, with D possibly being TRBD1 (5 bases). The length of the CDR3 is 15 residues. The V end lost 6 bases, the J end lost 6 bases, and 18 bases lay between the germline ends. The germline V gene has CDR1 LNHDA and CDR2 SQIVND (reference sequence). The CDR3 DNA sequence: TGTGCCAGTAGCTTGGGGGGGTCCCCGGTTCAGCCCCAGCATTTT. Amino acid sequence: CASSLGGSPVQPQHF.

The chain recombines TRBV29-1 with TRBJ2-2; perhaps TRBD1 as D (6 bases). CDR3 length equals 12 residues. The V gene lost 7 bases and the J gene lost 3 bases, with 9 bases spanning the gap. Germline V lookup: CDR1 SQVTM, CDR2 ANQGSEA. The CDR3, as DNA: TGCAGCGCCCCAGGGGACACCGGGGAGCTGTTTTTT. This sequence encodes CSAPGDTGELFF.

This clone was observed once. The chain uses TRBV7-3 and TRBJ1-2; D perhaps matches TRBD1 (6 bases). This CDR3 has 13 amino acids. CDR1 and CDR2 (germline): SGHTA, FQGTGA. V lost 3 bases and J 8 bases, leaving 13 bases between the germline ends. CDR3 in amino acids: CASSLPGDEGYTF. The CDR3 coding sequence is TGTGCCAGCAGCTTGCCAGGGGATGAAGGCTACACCTTC.

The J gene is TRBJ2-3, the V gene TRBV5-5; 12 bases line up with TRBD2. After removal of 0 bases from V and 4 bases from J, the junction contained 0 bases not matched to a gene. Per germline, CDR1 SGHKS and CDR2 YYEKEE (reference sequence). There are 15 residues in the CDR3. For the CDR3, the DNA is TGTGCCAGCAGCTTGGCTAGCGGGGGGGCAGATACGCAGTATTTT. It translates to CASSLASGGADTQYF. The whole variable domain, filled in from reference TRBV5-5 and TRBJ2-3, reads DAGVTQSPTHLIKTRGQQVTLRCSPISGHKSVSWYQQVLGQGPQFIFQYYEKEERGRGNFPDRFSARQFPNYSSELNVNALLLGDSALYLCASSLASGGADTQYFGPGTRLTVL.

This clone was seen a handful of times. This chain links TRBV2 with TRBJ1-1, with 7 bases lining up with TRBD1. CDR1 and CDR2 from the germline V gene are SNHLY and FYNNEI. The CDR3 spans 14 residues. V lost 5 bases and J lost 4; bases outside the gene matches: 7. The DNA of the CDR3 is TGTGCCAGCAGTCTTACAGGGGTCGGCACTGAAGCTTTCTTT. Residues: CASSLTGVGTEAFF.

The DNA of the CDR3 is TGTGCCAGCAGTTTGTTCCTAGCGGGGGAGCAGTACTTC. Translated, it gives CASSLFLAGEQYF. The chain combines TRBV12-3 or TRBV12-4 with TRBJ2-7; 9 bases agree with TRBD2. The CDR3 totals 13 residues. V dropped 3 bases and J dropped 7; count of bases not matched to a gene: 4.

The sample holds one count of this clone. The chain's CDR3 is CASSRTSGATNTGELFF. In DNA form, the CDR3 reads TGTGCCAGCAGCAGGACTAGCGGGGCCACGAACACCGGGGAGCTGTTTTTT. V usage is TRBV11-3 and J usage is TRBJ2-2; 12 bases match TRBD2. Germline CDR1 SGHNT, CDR2 YENEEA. CDR3 length: 17 residues. The V segment lost 5 bases and the J segment 0 bases; nucleotides outside the gene matches: 4.

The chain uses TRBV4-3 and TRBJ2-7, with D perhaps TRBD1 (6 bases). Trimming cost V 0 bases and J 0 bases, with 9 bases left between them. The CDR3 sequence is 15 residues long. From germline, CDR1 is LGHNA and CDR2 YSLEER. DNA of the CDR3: TGCGCCAGCAGCCAAGACACAGGGAGCTCCTACGAGCAGTACTTC. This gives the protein CASSQDTGSSYEQYF.

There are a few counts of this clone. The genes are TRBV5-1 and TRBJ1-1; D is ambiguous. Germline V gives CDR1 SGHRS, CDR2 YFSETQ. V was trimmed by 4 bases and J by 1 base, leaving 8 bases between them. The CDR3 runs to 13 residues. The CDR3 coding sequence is TGCGCCAGCAGCACGGGAGGGAACACTGAAGCTTTCTTT. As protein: CASSTGGNTEAFF.

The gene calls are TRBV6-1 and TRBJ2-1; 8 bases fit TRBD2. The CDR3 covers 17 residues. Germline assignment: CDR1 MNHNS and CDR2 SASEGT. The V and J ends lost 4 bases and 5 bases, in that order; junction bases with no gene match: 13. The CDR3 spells CASSASPGTRADNEQFF. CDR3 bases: TGTGCCAGCAGTGCCTCCCCCGGGACTAGGGCGGACAATGAGCAGTTCTTC.

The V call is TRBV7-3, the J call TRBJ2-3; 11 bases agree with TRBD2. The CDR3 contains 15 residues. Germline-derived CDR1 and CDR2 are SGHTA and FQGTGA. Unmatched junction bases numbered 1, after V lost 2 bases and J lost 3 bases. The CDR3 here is CASSLGTSGTDTQYF. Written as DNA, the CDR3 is TGTGCCAGCAGCTTAGGGACTAGCGGTACAGATACGCAGTATTTT.

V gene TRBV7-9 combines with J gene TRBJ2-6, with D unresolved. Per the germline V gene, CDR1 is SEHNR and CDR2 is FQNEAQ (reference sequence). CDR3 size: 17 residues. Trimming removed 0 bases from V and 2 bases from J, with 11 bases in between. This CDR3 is CASSLAFSVAGANVLTF. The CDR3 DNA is TGTGCCAGCAGCTTAGCCTTTTCAGTCGCTGGGGCCAACGTCCTGACTTTC. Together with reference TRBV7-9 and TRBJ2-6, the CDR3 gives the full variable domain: DTGVSQNPRHKITKRGQNVTFRCDPISEHNRLYWYRQTLGQGPEFLTYFQNEAQLEKSRLLSDRFSAERPKGSFSTLEIQRTEQGDSAMYLCASSLAFSVAGANVLTFGAGSRLTVL.

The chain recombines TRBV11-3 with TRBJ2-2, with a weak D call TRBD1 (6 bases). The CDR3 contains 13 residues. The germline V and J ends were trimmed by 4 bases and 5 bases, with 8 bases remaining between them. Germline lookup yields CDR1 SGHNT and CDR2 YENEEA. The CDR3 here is CASSWTVTGELFF. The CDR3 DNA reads TGTGCCAGCAGCTGGACAGTGACCGGGGAGCTGTTTTTT. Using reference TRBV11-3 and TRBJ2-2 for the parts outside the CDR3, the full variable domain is EAGVVQSPRYKIIEKKQPVAFWCNPISGHNTLYWYLQNLGQGPELLIRYENEEAVDDSQLPKDRFSAERLKGVDSTLKIQPAELGDSAVYLCASSWTVTGELFFGEGSRLTVL.

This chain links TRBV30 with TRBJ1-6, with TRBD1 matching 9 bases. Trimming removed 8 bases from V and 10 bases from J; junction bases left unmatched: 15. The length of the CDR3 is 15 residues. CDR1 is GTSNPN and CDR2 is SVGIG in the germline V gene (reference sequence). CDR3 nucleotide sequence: TGTGCCCTTGTCCCGGGACAGGGTCGAAGATCACCCCTCCACTTT. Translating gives CALVPGQGRRSPLHF.

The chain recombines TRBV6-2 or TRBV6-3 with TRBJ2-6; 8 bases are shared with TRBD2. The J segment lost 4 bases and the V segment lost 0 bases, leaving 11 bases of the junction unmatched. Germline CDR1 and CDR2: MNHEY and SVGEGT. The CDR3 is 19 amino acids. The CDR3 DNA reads TGTGCCAGCAGTTACTCGACGGGGGGGCCCTGGAGCGGGGCCAACGTCCTGACTTTC. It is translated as CASSYSTGGPWSGANVLTF.

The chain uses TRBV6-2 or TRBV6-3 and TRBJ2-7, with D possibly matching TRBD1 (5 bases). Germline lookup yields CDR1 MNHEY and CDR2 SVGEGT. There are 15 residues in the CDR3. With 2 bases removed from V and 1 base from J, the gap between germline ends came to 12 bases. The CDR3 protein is CASSYARTFSYEQYF. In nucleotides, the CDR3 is TGTGCCAGCAGTTACGCTCGGACATTTTCCTACGAGCAGTACTTC.

This CDR3 is CATSNNRVLGNTIYF. In DNA form, the CDR3 reads TGTGCCACCAGCAATAACAGGGTTTTAGGAAACACCATATATTTT. V usage is TRBV15 and J usage is TRBJ1-3, with D perhaps TRBD1 (6 bases). This CDR3 has 15 amino acids. Between the trimmed V and J ends, which lost 4 bases and 4 bases, there was a span of 14 bases. Germline V CDR1 and CDR2: LNHNV, YYDKDF (reference sequence). Using reference TRBV15 and TRBJ1-3 for the parts outside the CDR3, the full variable domain is DAMVIQNPRYQVTQFGKPVTLSCSQTLNHNVMYWYQQKSSQAPKLLFHYYDKDFNNEADTPDNFQSRRPNTSFCFLDIRSPGLGDTAMYLCATSNNRVLGNTIYFGEGSWLTVV.

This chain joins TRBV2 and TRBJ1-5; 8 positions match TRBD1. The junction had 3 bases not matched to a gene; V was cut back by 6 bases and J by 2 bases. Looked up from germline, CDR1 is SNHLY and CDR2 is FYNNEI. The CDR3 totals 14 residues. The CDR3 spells CASSLQGGNQPQHF. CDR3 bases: TGTGCCAGCAGCCTACAGGGGGGCAATCAGCCCCAGCATTTT.

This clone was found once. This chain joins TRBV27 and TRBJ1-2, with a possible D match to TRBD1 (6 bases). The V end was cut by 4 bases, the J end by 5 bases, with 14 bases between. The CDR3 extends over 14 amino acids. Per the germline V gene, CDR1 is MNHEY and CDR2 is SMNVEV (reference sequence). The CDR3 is CASSYRGGEYGYTF. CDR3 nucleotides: TGTGCCAGCAGTTACCGAGGGGGGGAGTATGGCTACACCTTC.

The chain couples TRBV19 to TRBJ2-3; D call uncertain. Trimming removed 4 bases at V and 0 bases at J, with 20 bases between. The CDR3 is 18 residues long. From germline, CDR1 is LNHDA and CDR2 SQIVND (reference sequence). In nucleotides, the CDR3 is TGTGCCAGTAGTAGGGTGGCAGGCGCACTTACTAGCACAGATACGCAGTATTTT. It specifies CASSRVAGALTSTDTQYF.

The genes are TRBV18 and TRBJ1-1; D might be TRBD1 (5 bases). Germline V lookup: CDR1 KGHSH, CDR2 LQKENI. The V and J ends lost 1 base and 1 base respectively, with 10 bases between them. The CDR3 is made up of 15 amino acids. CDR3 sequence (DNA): TGTGCCAGCTCACCACTGGCCGGACAGAACACTGAAGCTTTCTTT. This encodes CASSPLAGQNTEAFF. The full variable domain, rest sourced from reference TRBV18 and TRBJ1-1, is NAGVMQNPRHLVRRRGQEARLRCSPMKGHSHVYWYRQLPEEGLKFMVYLQKENIIDESGMPKERFSAEFPKEGPSILRIQQVVRGDSAAYFCASSPLAGQNTEAFFGQGTRLTVV.

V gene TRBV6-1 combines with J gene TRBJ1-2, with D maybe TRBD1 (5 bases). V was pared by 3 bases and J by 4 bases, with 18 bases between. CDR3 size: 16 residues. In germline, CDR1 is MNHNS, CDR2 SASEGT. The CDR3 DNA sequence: TGTGCCAGCAGTGAGGTATCGGGGGGAAACCCCTATGGCTACACCTTC. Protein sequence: CASSEVSGGNPYGYTF.

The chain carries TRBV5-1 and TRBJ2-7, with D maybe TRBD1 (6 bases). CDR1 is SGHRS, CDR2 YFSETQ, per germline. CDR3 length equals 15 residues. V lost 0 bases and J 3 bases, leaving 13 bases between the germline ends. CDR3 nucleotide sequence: TGCGCCAGCAGCTTGGAGTCAGGGGCCTTCTACGAGCAGTACTTC. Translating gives CASSLESGAFYEQYF. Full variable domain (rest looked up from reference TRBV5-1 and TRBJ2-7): KAGVTQTPRYLIKTRGQQVTLSCSPISGHRSVSWYQQTPGQGLQFLFEYFSETQRNKGNFPGRFSGRQFSNSRSEMNVSTLELGDSALYLCASSLESGAFYEQYFGPGTRLTVT.

In DNA form, the CDR3 reads TGCAGCGTTCGGACAGGGGGGAATTCACCCCTCCACTTT. Translating it yields CSVRTGGNSPLHF. V and J are TRBV29-1 and TRBJ1-6, with 10 bases matching TRBD1. Unmatched junction bases numbered 2, after V lost 5 bases and J lost 7 bases. The CDR3 consists of 13 residues. The germline gives CDR1 SQVTM, CDR2 ANQGSEA. Variable domain in full (rest from reference TRBV29-1 and TRBJ1-6): SAVISQKPSRDICQRGTSLTIQCQVDSQVTMMFWYRQQPGQSLTLIATANQGSEATYESGFVIDKFPISRPNLTFSTLTVSNMSPEDSSIYLCSVRTGGNSPLHFGNGTRLTVT.

CDR3 amino acids: CASSSSGGEYNEQFF. For the CDR3, the DNA is TGCGCCAGCAGCTCTAGCGGGGGGGAATACAATGAGCAGTTCTTC. The chain recombines TRBV5-1 with TRBJ2-1, with 12 bases matching TRBD2. After removal of 3 bases from V and 4 bases from J, the junction contained 2 bases not matched to a gene. Looked up from germline, CDR1 is SGHRS and CDR2 is YFSETQ. The CDR3 is 15 amino acids. Complete variable domain (other parts from reference TRBV5-1 and TRBJ2-1): KAGVTQTPRYLIKTRGQQVTLSCSPISGHRSVSWYQQTPGQGLQFLFEYFSETQRNKGNFPGRFSGRQFSNSRSEMNVSTLELGDSALYLCASSSSGGEYNEQFFGPGTRLTVL.